The 23 T cell receptor beta chains below all came from one sample that was sequenced in a study of glioma-infiltrating T cells after dendritic cell vaccination. Assay: immunoSEQ multiplex PCR; the TCRdb copy retains only in-frame clones and omits some. The repertoire includes tens of thousands of clones, roughly 85% of them detected once, and 8.5% sits in the top ten. Time point here: after dendritic cell vaccination, including at tumor progression/relapse. The sample consisted of blood, taken after dendritic cell vaccination. The receptors stem from a human donor with glioblastoma.

This rearrangement joins TRBV6-1 to TRBJ1-2, with D unresolved. Germline V CDR1 and CDR2: MNHNS, SASEGT. V was clipped by 3 bases and J by 3 bases, with 8 bases between them. This CDR3 region has 13 residues. The CDR3 here is CASSDRRDYGYTF. The CDR3 DNA reads TGTGCCAGCAGTGACAGGCGTGACTATGGCTACACCTTC.

In regard to this clone: Its ends do not fully match the called genes, so a read error is possible. The chain combines TRBV5-8 with TRBJ1-2, with TRBD1 matching over 9 bases. CDR3 length equals 14 residues. Germline V gene data show CDR1 as SGHTS and CDR2 as YDEGEE. In nucleotides, the CDR3 is TGTGCCAGCAGCGCCTCCGGGACAGGGTTTCTAGTGGTGTTC. Translation: CASSASGTGFLVVF.

The chain carries TRBV7-2 and TRBJ1-3; D remains ambiguous. This CDR3 is 15 amino acids long. Germline CDR1 reads SGHTA; CDR2 reads FQGNSA. Trimming shortened V by 1 base and J by 3 bases, and 10 bases separated the two germline ends. CDR3 sequence (DNA): TGTGCCAGCAGCTTAGGCAGCGTGGTTGGAAACACCATATATTTT. This codes for CASSLGSVVGNTIYF.

The chain combines TRBV7-3 with TRBJ2-7; 9 bases agree with TRBD1. The germline V gene has CDR1 SGHTA and CDR2 FQGTGA. The CDR3 has 13 residues. The V segment lost 5 bases and the J segment 5 bases; nucleotides outside the gene matches: 4. The CDR3 loop is CASSRRDRDEQYF. The CDR3 DNA is TGTGCCAGCAGCCGCCGGGACAGGGACGAGCAGTACTTC.

As DNA, the CDR3 is TGTGCCAGCAGTGTAACAGCTAACTATGGCTACACCTTC. Its protein product is CASSVTANYGYTF. The chain joins TRBV2 to TRBJ1-2; the D is unclear. Looked up from germline, CDR1 is SNHLY and CDR2 is FYNNEI. V was pared by 4 bases and J by 0 bases, with 6 bases between. This CDR3 region has 13 residues.

J is TRBJ2-7 and V is TRBV15; TRBD1 agrees at 7 bases. V shed 4 bases, J shed 6 bases, and the junction held 6 bases outside the gene matches. From germline, CDR1 is LNHNV and CDR2 YYDKDF (reference sequence). The CDR3 totals 13 residues. The CDR3 DNA follows: TGTGCCACCAGCAATAGACAGGGAGTCGAGCAGTACTTC. As protein: CATSNRQGVEQYF.

V is TRBV11-2 and J is TRBJ2-2; TRBD1 agrees at 11 bases. The ends lost 5 bases at V and 5 bases at J; junction bases unmatched: 10. This CDR3 is built from 17 residues. CDR1 and CDR2 (germline): SGHAT, FQNNGV. CDR3 in amino acids: CASSLSGQGAYTGELFF. The CDR3 DNA sequence: TGTGCCAGCAGCCTCTCCGGACAGGGGGCGTATACCGGGGAGCTGTTTTTT.

The V gene is TRBV18, the J gene TRBJ1-5; the D is unclear. The V gene's germline CDR1 is KGHSH and CDR2 LQKENI. This CDR3 spans 16 amino acids. V lost 2 bases, J lost 2 bases, and 13 bases lay in between. CDR3 amino acids: CASSPGPPRGNQPQHF. CDR3 in DNA: TGTGCCAGCTCACCAGGTCCACCGCGGGGCAATCAGCCCCAGCATTTT.

This clone has a handful of counts. The chain carries TRBV7-9 and TRBJ1-4, with no clear D. V shed 6 bases and J shed 10 bases, with 12 bases lying between them. Looked up from germline, CDR1 is SEHNR and CDR2 is FQNEAQ (reference sequence). The CDR3 consists of 12 residues. The CDR3 sequence is CASRKEVGKLFF. CDR3 in DNA: TGTGCCAGCAGGAAAGAGGTGGGAAAACTGTTTTTT.

This CDR3 is CAGIDRADEQFF. In nucleotides, the CDR3 is TGTGCCGGGATCGACAGGGCCGATGAGCAGTTCTTC. This chain connects TRBV7-9 to TRBJ2-1; 7 nucleotides agree with TRBD1. The CDR3 contains 12 residues. The germline gives CDR1 SEHNR, CDR2 FQNEAQ (reference sequence). With V trimmed by 11 bases and J by 8 bases, 9 bases remained unmatched.

The chain carries TRBV19 and TRBJ2-3; maybe TRBD2 (5 bases). Germline lookup yields CDR1 LNHDA and CDR2 SQIVND (reference sequence). The length of the CDR3 is 13 residues. V was pared by 7 bases and J by 1 base, with 9 bases between. The CDR3 DNA is TGTGCCAGTACGAGCGGACGCACAGATACGCAGTATTTT. Protein: CASTSGRTDTQYF. The whole variable domain, remainder taken from reference TRBV19 and TRBJ2-3, is DGGITQSPKYLFRKEGQNVTLSCEQNLNHDAMYWYRQDPGQGLRLIYYSQIVNDFQKGDIAEGYSVSREKKESFPLTVTSAQKNPTAFYLCASTSGRTDTQYFGPGTRLTVL.

This clone was seen just once. The J gene is TRBJ2-7, the V gene TRBV30; 12 nucleotides agree with TRBD1. CDR1 and CDR2 (germline): GTSNPN, SVGIG (reference sequence). There are 13 residues in the CDR3. V dropped 2 bases and J dropped 6; count of bases not matched to a gene: 2. The CDR3 nucleotides read TGTGCCTGGAGTCGGGACAGGGGGCTCGAGCAGTACTTC. It codes for CAWSRDRGLEQYF.

This clone was detected only a few times. This rearrangement joins TRBV9 to TRBJ1-2; TRBD1 aligns across 9 bases. The CDR3 sequence is 15 residues long. In germline, CDR1 is SGDLS, CDR2 YYNGEE. The trim removed 5 bases at V and 8 bases at J, leaving 13 bases unmatched. CDR3 residues: CASREGRTGVEGYTF. The CDR3 bases are TGTGCCAGCAGGGAAGGTCGGACAGGGGTCGAAGGCTACACCTTC.

The chain employs TRBV2 and TRBJ2-2; 11 bases match TRBD2. Germline V CDR1 and CDR2: SNHLY, FYNNEI. The V gene end was trimmed by 8 bases and the J gene end by 1 base; junction bases not matched to a gene: 9. This CDR3 has 17 amino acids. CDR3: CASETLLAGENTGELFF. DNA for the CDR3: TGTGCCAGCGAAACACTACTAGCGGGAGAGAACACCGGGGAGCTGTTTTTT.

For this clone: Within the sample, other DNA sequences also encode this same CDR3. V is TRBV9 and J is TRBJ2-7; maybe TRBD2 (5 bases). Germline assignment: CDR1 SGDLS and CDR2 YYNGEE. This CDR3 contains 14 residues. The V gene lost 0 bases and the J gene lost 4 bases, with 11 bases spanning the gap. CDR3 nucleotides: TGTGCCAGCAGCGTAGGGTCGGGATCTTACGAGCAGTACTTC. Its translation is CASSVGSGSYEQYF.

This clone was observed a few times. This chain joins TRBV6-1 and TRBJ1-2; 9 bases are shared with TRBD1. The V segment lost 1 base and the J segment 6 bases; nucleotides outside the gene matches: 3. CDR3 length equals 14 residues. The germline gives CDR1 MNHNS, CDR2 SASEGT. For the CDR3, the DNA is TGTGCCAGCAGTGAAGGGACAGGGGCGGATGGCTACACCTTC. Protein sequence: CASSEGTGADGYTF.

This clone was seen only once. The rearrangement uses TRBV6-1 and TRBJ1-1; TRBD1 is a possible D gene (6 bases). The V and J ends lost 7 bases and 6 bases respectively, with 21 bases between them. Germline CDR1 and CDR2: MNHNS and SASEGT. CDR3 length equals 15 residues. The DNA of the CDR3 is TGTGCCAGCACCCTAGGGGGGGTCGCGGGCTCTGAAGCTTTCTTT. The encoded protein is CASTLGGVAGSEAFF.

The genes are TRBV6-1 and TRBJ2-7; maybe TRBD2 (5 bases). This CDR3 comprises 14 residues. V lost 4 bases, J lost 1 base, and 11 bases lay in between. The germline V gene has CDR1 MNHNS and CDR2 SASEGT. CDR3 sequence: CASSGTGISYEQYF. The DNA for the CDR3 is TGTGCCAGCAGTGGTACCGGGATATCCTACGAGCAGTACTTC.

The genes are TRBV7-3 and TRBJ2-4; TRBD2 matches 8 bases. This CDR3 has 13 amino acids. V shed 2 bases, J shed 9 bases, and the junction held 3 bases outside the gene matches. The germline gives CDR1 SGHTA, CDR2 FQGTGA. The DNA of the CDR3 is TGTGCCAGCAGCTTACCGGGGGGGAGCATTCAGTACTTC. Amino acid sequence: CASSLPGGSIQYF.

The rearrangement joins TRBV19 to TRBJ1-5; D is unresolved. Germline values: CDR1 LNHDA, CDR2 SQIVND (reference sequence). V was pared by 3 bases and J by 0 bases, with 9 bases between. The CDR3 has 15 amino acids. This CDR3 reads CASSIVENSNQPQHF. CDR3 nucleotide sequence: TGTGCCAGTAGTATCGTTGAGAATAGCAATCAGCCCCAGCATTTT.

The chain employs TRBV19 and TRBJ1-4, with 9 bases fitting TRBD1. The germline CDR1 and CDR2 sequences are LNHDA and SQIVND (reference sequence). This CDR3 has 16 amino acids. Trimming at V came to 6 bases and at J to 7 bases, leaving 12 bases not matched to a gene. The CDR3 protein is CASSPGTGPFGEKLFF. The CDR3 DNA reads as TGTGCCAGTAGCCCTGGGACAGGGCCTTTCGGTGAAAAACTGTTTTTT. The full variable domain, in which reference TRBV19 and TRBJ1-4 provide the parts outside the CDR3, is DGGITQSPKYLFRKEGQNVTLSCEQNLNHDAMYWYRQDPGQGLRLIYYSQIVNDFQKGDIAEGYSVSREKKESFPLTVTSAQKNPTAFYLCASSPGTGPFGEKLFFGSGTQLSVL.

V and J are TRBV30 and TRBJ2-7, with 7 bases lining up with TRBD1. Germline CDR1 GTSNPN, CDR2 SVGIG (reference sequence). J gave up 4 bases and V 0 bases, and 6 bases lay outside the gene matches. This CDR3 contains 14 residues. This CDR3 is CAWSVRWDSYEQYF. The CDR3 region has the DNA TGTGCCTGGAGTGTACGGTGGGACAGTTACGAGCAGTACTTC.

The chain carries TRBV28 and TRBJ1-1, with unresolved D. The CDR3 is made up of 13 amino acids. Deletions cut 2 bases from V and 8 bases from J, with 12 bases between. From germline, CDR1 is MDHEN and CDR2 SYDVKM. CDR3 bases: TGTGCCAGCAGTTTACAGGCGACTACCGAAGCTTTCTTT. Protein: CASSLQATTEAFF.